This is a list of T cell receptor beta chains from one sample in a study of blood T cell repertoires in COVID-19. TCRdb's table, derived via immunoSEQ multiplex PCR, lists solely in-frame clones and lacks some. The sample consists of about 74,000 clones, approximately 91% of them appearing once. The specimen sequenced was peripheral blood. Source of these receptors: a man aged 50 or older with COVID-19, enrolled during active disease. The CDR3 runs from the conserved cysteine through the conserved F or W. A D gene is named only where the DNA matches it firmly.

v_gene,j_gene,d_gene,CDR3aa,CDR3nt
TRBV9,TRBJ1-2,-,CASSVVNQGSGYTF,TGTGCCAGCAGCGTAGTGAACCAGGGATCAGGCTACACCTTC
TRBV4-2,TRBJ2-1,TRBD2,CASSQDQRETGDEQFF,TGTGCCAGCAGCCAAGATCAGCGGGAGACGGGCGATGAGCAGTTCTTC
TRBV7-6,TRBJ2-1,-,CASSLGSDRISSSYNEQFF,TGTGCCAGCAGCTTAGGGTCGGACAGAATATCGAGCTCCTACAATGAGCAGTTCTTC
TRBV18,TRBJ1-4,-,CASSPGRPPTELFF,TGTGCCAGCTCACCAGGGCGTCCCCCGACGGAACTGTTTTTT
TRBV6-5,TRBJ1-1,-,CASRGTGNVAEAFF,TGTGCCAGCAGGGGAACAGGGAATGTAGCTGAAGCTTTCTTT
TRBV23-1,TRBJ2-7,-,CASSQCRGAYYEQYF,TGCGCCAGCAGTCAATGCCGTGGAGCTTACTACGAGCAGTACTTC
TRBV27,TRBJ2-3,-,CASSFGRGDGADTQYF,TGTGCCAGCAGTTTCGGCCGCGGAGACGGGGCAGATACGCAGTATTTT
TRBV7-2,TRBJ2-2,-,CASSFYSGNTGELFF,TGTGCCAGCAGCTTTTATAGCGGGAACACCGGGGAGCTGTTTTTT
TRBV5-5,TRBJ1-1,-,CASSLSTTATEAFF,TGTGCCAGCAGCTTGTCTACGACAGCCACTGAAGCTTTCTTT
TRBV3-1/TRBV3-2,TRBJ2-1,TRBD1,CASSRNPGGHSDEQFF,TGTGCCAGCAGCCGGAACCCAGGGGGACATAGCGATGAGCAGTTCTTC